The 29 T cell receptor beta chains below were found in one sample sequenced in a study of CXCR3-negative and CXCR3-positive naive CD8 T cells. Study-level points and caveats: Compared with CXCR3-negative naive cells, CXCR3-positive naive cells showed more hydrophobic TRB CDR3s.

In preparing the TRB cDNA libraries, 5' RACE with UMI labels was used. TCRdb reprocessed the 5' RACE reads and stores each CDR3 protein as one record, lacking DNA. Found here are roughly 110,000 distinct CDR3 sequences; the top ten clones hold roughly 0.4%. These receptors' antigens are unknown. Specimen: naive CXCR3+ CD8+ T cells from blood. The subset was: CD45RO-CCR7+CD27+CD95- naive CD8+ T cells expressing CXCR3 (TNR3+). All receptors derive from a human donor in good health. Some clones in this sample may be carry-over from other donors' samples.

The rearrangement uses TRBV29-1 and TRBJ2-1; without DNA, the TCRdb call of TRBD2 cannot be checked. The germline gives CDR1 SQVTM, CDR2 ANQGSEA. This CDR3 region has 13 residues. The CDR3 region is CSVRLAGLNEQFF.

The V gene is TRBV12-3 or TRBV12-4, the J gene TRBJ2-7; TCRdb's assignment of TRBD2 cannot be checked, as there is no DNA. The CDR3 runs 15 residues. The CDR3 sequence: CASSHPTTSGYEQYF.

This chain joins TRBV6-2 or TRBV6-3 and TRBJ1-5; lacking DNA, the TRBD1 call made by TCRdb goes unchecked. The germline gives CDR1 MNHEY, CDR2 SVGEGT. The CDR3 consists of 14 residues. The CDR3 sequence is CASSLGGVGQPQHF.

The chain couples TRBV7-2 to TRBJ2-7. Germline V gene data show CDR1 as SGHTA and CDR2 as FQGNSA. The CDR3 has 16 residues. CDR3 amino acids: CASSLLSSGGLDEQYF.

CDR3 region: CASSLGSGSITEAFF. V is TRBV7-9 and J is TRBJ1-1; TCRdb selects TRBD1, and the lack of DNA leaves this call unchecked. CDR3 length: 15 residues. Germline V lookup: CDR1 SEHNR, CDR2 FQNEAQ (reference sequence).

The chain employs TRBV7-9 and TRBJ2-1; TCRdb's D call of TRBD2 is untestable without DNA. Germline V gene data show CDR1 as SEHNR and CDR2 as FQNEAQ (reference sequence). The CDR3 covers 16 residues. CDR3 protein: CASSSQTSGSLNEQFF.

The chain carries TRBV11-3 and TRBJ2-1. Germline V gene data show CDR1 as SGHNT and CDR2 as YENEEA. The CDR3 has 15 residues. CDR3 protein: CASSLDAVGYNEQFF.

The chain's CDR3 is CASSNWTSGRNEQYF. The rearrangement links TRBV28 to TRBJ2-7; TCRdb reports TRBD2, a call that lacks DNA to check it against. CDR3 length equals 15 residues. The germline V gene has CDR1 MDHEN and CDR2 SYDVKM.

CDR3 sequence reads: CATRDGAHTDTQYF. The genes are TRBV5-1 and TRBJ2-3; TCRdb reports TRBD1, a call that lacks DNA to check it against. Germline lookup yields CDR1 SGHRS and CDR2 YFSETQ. The CDR3 has 14 amino acids.

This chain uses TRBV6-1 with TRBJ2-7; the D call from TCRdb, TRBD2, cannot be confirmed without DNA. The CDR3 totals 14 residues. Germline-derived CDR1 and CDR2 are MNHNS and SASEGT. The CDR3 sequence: CASSGTPLSYEQYF.

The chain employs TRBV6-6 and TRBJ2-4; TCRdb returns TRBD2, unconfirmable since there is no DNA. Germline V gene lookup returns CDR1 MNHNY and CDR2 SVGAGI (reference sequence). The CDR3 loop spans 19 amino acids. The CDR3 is CASSYSQETSLSMKNIQYF.

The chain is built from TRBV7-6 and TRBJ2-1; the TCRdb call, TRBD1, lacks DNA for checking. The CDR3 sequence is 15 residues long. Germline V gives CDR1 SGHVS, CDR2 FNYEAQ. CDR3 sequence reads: CASSHRDSTYNEQFF.

This CDR3 reads CSVEIPPVETQYF. The chain carries TRBV29-1 and TRBJ2-5; no DNA is available, so the TRBD1 call from TCRdb remains unchecked. The germline CDR1 and CDR2 sequences are SQVTM and ANQGSEA. The CDR3 has 13 amino acids. Looking up the rest from reference TRBV29-1 and TRBJ2-5 gives the full variable domain: SAVISQKPSRDICQRGTSLTIQCQVDSQVTMMFWYRQQPGQSLTLIATANQGSEATYESGFVIDKFPISRPNLTFSTLTVSNMSPEDSSIYLCSVEIPPVETQYFGPGTRLLVL.

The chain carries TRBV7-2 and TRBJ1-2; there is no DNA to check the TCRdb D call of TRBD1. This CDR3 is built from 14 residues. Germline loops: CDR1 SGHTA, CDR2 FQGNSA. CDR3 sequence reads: CASSQAGALDGYTF. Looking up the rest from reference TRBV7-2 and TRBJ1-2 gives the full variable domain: GAGVSQSPSNKVTEKGKDVELRCDPISGHTALYWYRQSLGQGLEFLIYFQGNSAPDKSGLPSDRFSAERTGGSVSTLTIQRTQQEDSAVYLCASSQAGALDGYTFGSGTRLTVV.

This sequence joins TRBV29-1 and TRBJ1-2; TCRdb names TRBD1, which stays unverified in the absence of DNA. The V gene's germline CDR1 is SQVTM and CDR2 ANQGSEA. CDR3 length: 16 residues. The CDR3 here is CSVQDRDSPPNYGYTF.

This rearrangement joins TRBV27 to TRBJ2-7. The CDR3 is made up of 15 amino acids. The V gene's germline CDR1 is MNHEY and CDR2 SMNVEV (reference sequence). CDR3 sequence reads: CASSASPADYYEQYF.

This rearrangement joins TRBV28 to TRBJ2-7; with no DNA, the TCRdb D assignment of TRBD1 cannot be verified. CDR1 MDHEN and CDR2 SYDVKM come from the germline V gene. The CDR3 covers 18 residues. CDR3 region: CASSLFGGGTGESYEQYF.

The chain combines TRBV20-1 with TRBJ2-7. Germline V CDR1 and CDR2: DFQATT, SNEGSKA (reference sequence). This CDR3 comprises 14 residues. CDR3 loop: CSAREPGDPYEQYF.

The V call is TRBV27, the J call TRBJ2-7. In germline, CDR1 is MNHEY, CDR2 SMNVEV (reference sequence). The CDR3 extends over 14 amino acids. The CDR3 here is CASGYGYFSYEQYF.

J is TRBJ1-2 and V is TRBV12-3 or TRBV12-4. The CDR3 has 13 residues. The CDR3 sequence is CASSFGGVDGYTF.

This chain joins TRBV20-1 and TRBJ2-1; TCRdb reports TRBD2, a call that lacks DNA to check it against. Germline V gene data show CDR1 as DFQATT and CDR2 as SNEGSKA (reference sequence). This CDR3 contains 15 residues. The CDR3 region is CSARSSGRGYNEQFF.

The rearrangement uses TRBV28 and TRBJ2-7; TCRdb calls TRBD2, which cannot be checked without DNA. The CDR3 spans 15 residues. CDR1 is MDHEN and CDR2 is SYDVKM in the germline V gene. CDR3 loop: CASAQRTSGSYEQYF.

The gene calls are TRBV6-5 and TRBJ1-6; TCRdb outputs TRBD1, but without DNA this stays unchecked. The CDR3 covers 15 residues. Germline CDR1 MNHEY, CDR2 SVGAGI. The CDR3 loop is CASSYGQGLDSPLHF.

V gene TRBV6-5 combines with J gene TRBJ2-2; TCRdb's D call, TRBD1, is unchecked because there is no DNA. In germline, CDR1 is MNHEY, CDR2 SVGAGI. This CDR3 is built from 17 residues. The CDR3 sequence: CASSPGTGGYDTGELFF.

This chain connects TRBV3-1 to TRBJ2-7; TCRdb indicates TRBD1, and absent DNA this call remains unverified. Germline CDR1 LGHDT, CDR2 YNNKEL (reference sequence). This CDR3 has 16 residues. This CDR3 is CASSRPPGQNPYEQYF.

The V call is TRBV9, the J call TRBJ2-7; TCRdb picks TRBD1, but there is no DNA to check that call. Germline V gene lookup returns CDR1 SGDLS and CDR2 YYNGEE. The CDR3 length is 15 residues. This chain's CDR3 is CASSVASSGTYEQYF.

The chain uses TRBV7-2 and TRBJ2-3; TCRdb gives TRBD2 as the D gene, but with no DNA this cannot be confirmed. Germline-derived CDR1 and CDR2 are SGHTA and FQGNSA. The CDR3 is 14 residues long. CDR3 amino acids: CASSSPSGADTQYF.

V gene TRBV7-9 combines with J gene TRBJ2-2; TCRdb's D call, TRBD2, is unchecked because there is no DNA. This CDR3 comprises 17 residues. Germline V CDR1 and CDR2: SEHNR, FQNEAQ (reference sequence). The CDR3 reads CASRSGLAGGPDGELFF.

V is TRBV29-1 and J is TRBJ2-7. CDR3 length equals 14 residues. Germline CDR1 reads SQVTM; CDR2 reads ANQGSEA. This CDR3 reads CSVPETGSPYEQHF.